The next 30 T cell receptor beta chains were all read from a single sample in a study of cytomegalovirus exposure and HLA in healthy donors. Researchers ran the PCR with 60 Vbeta and 13 Jbeta primers. Profiled with immunoSEQ multiplex PCR; TCRdb holds only in-frame clones, not every one. The top ten clones hold around 10% of a sample with around 120,000 clones, around 82% of them seen once. Material for sequencing was PBMCs. All receptors come from a male donor in good health and CMV-seropositive.

This chain connects TRBV19 to TRBJ1-5; D remains ambiguous. CDR3 length: 13 residues. The V gene's germline CDR1 is LNHDA and CDR2 SQIVND (reference sequence). Trimming took off 3 bases at V and 5 bases at J, with 8 bases between the two ends. The CDR3 loop is CASSIGMDQPQHF. In DNA form, the CDR3 reads TGTGCCAGTAGTATCGGTATGGATCAGCCCCAGCATTTT.

This clone turned up a few times. The chain uses TRBV25-1 and TRBJ1-2; D possibly corresponds to TRBD1 (5 bases). Deletions cut 4 bases from V and 4 bases from J, with 10 bases between. Germline CDR1 MGHDK, CDR2 SYGVNS. The CDR3 is 13 amino acids. CDR3 sequence (DNA): TGTGCCAGCAGTGGCCCGGGGGGCTATGGCTACACCTTC. Its translation: CASSGPGGYGYTF.

The CDR3, as DNA: TGTGCCAGCAGCTTATATGGCGGGAGGCCCTTCACAGATACGCAGTATTTT. Protein: CASSLYGGRPFTDTQYF. The V and J genes are TRBV7-2 and TRBJ2-3, with 8 bases that match TRBD2. The J segment lost 2 bases and the V segment lost 2 bases, leaving 9 bases of the junction unmatched. The CDR3 covers 17 residues. Germline assignment: CDR1 SGHTA and CDR2 FQGNSA.

The chain joins TRBV19 to TRBJ2-7, with 8 nucleotides matching TRBD2. J was trimmed by 7 bases and V by 6 bases; bases with no gene match: 11. Germline V gene sequence: CDR1 LNHDA, CDR2 SQIVND (reference sequence). This CDR3 has 14 residues. The DNA of the CDR3 is TGTGCCAGTAGCGGACTAGCCCCAGGTGTGGAGCAGTACTTC. This gives the protein CASSGLAPGVEQYF.

The gene calls are TRBV27 and TRBJ2-1, with D unresolved. CDR1 MNHEY and CDR2 SMNVEV come from the germline V gene (reference sequence). CDR3 length: 13 amino acids. V was trimmed by 8 bases and J by 2 bases, leaving 10 bases between them. For the CDR3, the DNA is TGTGCCAGCTCCCTTAGCCCCTACAATGAGCAGTTCTTC. Translated, it gives CASSLSPYNEQFF.

This chain links TRBV2 with TRBJ2-7; TRBD1 matches at 9 bases. Trimming took 10 bases from V and 5 from J; bases not matched to a gene: 12. CDR1 and CDR2 from the germline V gene are SNHLY and FYNNEI. The CDR3 runs 14 residues. The CDR3 loop reads CAIVSGQGLNEQYF. CDR3 coding DNA: TGTGCCATCGTATCGGGACAGGGTCTCAACGAGCAGTACTTC.

This clone has a handful of counts. The chain employs TRBV25-1 and TRBJ1-6; no reliable D call. With 2 bases removed from V and 10 bases from J, the gap between germline ends came to 6 bases. Per germline, CDR1 MGHDK and CDR2 SYGVNS. The CDR3 sequence is 12 residues long. The CDR3 DNA reads as TGTGCCAGCAGTGAAAATAGATCACCCCTCCACTTT. Translation: CASSENRSPLHF.

The chain joins TRBV19 to TRBJ2-7; no clear D gene. V dropped 5 bases and J dropped 2 bases, with 7 bases sitting between them. Germline V gene lookup returns CDR1 LNHDA and CDR2 SQIVND (reference sequence). CDR3 length: 12 amino acids. The CDR3: CASSVNPYEQYF. CDR3 DNA sequence: TGTGCCAGTAGTGTAAATCCCTACGAGCAGTACTTC.

The chain carries TRBV6-1 and TRBJ2-7, with TRBD2 matching 7 bases. The CDR3 has 13 residues. Trimming removed 6 bases from V and 1 base from J; junction bases left unmatched: 3. Looked up from germline, CDR1 is MNHNS and CDR2 is SASEGT. DNA of the CDR3: TGTGCCAGCAGCGGGACTACTTCCTACGAGCAGTACTTC. Its protein is CASSGTTSYEQYF.

The chain combines TRBV23-1 with TRBJ2-1, with TRBD1 identical over 9 bases. TRBV23-1 is designated an ORF whose function remains uncertain. The CDR3 sequence is 14 residues long. V lost 5 bases to trimming and J lost 5 bases; unmatched junction nucleotides: 4. This chain's CDR3 is CASSSRTGDNEQFF. CDR3 DNA: TGCGCCAGCAGTTCAAGGACAGGGGACAATGAGCAGTTCTTC.

This sequence joins TRBV6-6 and TRBJ1-2; TRBD1 is a possible D gene (5 bases). Germline-derived CDR1 and CDR2 are MNHNY and SVGAGI (reference sequence). The length of the CDR3 is 16 residues. V was pared by 1 base and J by 6 bases, with 18 bases between. The CDR3: CASSYYTVGGADGYTF. The CDR3 nucleotides are TGTGCCAGCAGTTACTACACCGTAGGAGGGGCGGATGGCTACACCTTC.

The gene calls are TRBV18 and TRBJ2-2; TRBD1 might be the D (5 bases). V lost 3 bases and J lost 1, with 15 bases in between. Germline V gene sequence: CDR1 KGHSH, CDR2 LQKENI. This CDR3 comprises 17 residues. The CDR3 region is CASSPVQAILNTGELFF. The DNA of the CDR3 is TGTGCCAGCTCACCTGTACAGGCTATATTGAACACCGGGGAGCTGTTTTTT.

V is TRBV4-3 and J is TRBJ2-1; 7 nucleotides line up with TRBD2. The CDR3 sequence is 18 residues long. Germline CDR1 and CDR2: LGHNA and YSLEER. J lost 4 bases, V lost 2 bases, and 14 bases had no gene match. The CDR3 DNA is TGCGCCAGCAGCCAATATGCCCACGGGACTACCAAATACAATGAGCAGTTCTTC. It encodes CASSQYAHGTTKYNEQFF.

This clone came up a few times. The J gene is TRBJ2-6, the V gene TRBV7-9; D is uncertain. The V and J ends lost 9 bases and 3 bases respectively, with 15 bases between them. The CDR3 spans 15 residues. CDR1 and CDR2 from the germline V gene are SEHNR and FQNEAQ (reference sequence). The CDR3 DNA follows: TGTGCCAGATCCCCCCTCGAGATTGGGGCCAACGTCCTGACTTTC. It specifies CARSPLEIGANVLTF. The full variable domain, its missing parts supplied by reference TRBV7-9 and TRBJ2-6, is DTGVSQNPRHKITKRGQNVTFRCDPISEHNRLYWYRQTLGQGPEFLTYFQNEAQLEKSRLLSDRFSAERPKGSFSTLEIQRTEQGDSAMYLCARSPLEIGANVLTFGAGSRLTVL.

The chain couples TRBV6-4 to TRBJ2-7; 10 nucleotides align to TRBD2. V lost 3 bases, J lost 2 bases, and 10 bases stayed unmatched. Germline loops: CDR1 MRHNA, CDR2 SNTAGT. The CDR3 consists of 17 residues. Here the CDR3 reads CASSEWGLAGGAYEQYF. The CDR3 DNA sequence: TGTGCCAGCAGTGAATGGGGTTTAGCGGGAGGTGCCTACGAGCAGTACTTC.

J is TRBJ1-3 and V is TRBV7-9; 10 nucleotides align to TRBD1. CDR3 size: 16 residues. In germline, CDR1 is SEHNR, CDR2 FQNEAQ (reference sequence). The junction had 6 bases not matched to a gene; V was cut back by 5 bases and J by 2 bases. In DNA form, the CDR3 reads TGTGCCAGCAGCCAGGGACAGGGGAAAGCTGGAAACACCATATATTTT. This codes for CASSQGQGKAGNTIYF.

This clone was counted once. The V call is TRBV19, the J call TRBJ2-7; TRBD2 might be the D (6 bases). V dropped 5 bases and J dropped 0 bases, with 11 bases sitting between them. The CDR3 runs to 14 residues. Germline CDR1 and CDR2: LNHDA and SQIVND (reference sequence). The CDR3 coding sequence is TGTGCCAGTAGTGATGGGGGGAGCTCCTACGAGCAGTACTTC. Translated: CASSDGGSSYEQYF. The full variable domain, completed using reference TRBV19 and TRBJ2-7, is DGGITQSPKYLFRKEGQNVTLSCEQNLNHDAMYWYRQDPGQGLRLIYYSQIVNDFQKGDIAEGYSVSREKKESFPLTVTSAQKNPTAFYLCASSDGGSSYEQYFGPGTRLTVT.

Of note for this clone: Within the sample, other DNA sequences also encode this same CDR3. The V call is TRBV19, the J call TRBJ1-2; tentative D call: TRBD1 (6 bases). CDR1 and CDR2 from the germline V gene are LNHDA and SQIVND (reference sequence). With 5 bases removed from V and 2 bases from J, the gap between germline ends came to 9 bases. The CDR3 has 13 amino acids. Here the CDR3 DNA reads TGTGCCAGTAGTCGTCAGGGGAACTATGGCTACACCTTC. As protein: CASSRQGNYGYTF.

A few counts support this clone. The chain has TRBV5-4 and TRBJ2-3, with 11 bases fitting TRBD2. CDR3 size: 15 residues. The trim removed 4 bases at V and 0 bases at J, leaving 1 base unmatched. CDR1 is SGHNT, CDR2 YYREEE, per germline (reference sequence). CDR3 protein: CASSRTSGSTDTQYF. The CDR3 DNA is TGTGCCAGCAGCAGGACTAGCGGGAGCACAGATACGCAGTATTTT.

The chain uses TRBV11-2 and TRBJ2-5; D call uncertain. Germline V gives CDR1 SGHAT, CDR2 FQNNGV. The ends were cut back, 2 bases at V and 4 bases at J, with 2 bases in the middle. This CDR3 has 11 residues. CDR3 DNA: TGTGCCAGCAGCTTACGAGAGACCCAGTACTTC. Amino acid sequence: CASSLRETQYF.

This clone was counted between two and nine times. The chain combines TRBV13 with TRBJ2-1; no clear D gene. V lost 5 bases to trimming and J lost 6 bases, with 14 bases between them. Germline CDR1 reads PRHDT; CDR2 reads FYEKMQ (reference sequence). The CDR3 totals 14 residues. The CDR3 nucleotides read TGTGCCAGCAGCCGACTGGCAAAGAGCAATGAGCAGTTCTTC. Translating gives CASSRLAKSNEQFF.

This clone appeared once. V gene TRBV19 combines with J gene TRBJ1-3; no clear D. Trimming took 3 bases from V and 6 from J, leaving 12 bases between them. Germline lookup yields CDR1 LNHDA and CDR2 SQIVND (reference sequence). The CDR3 is made up of 14 amino acids. The chain's CDR3 is CASSIGTSLNTIYF. DNA of the CDR3: TGTGCCAGTAGTATCGGTACCTCTTTAAACACCATATATTTT.

V is TRBV5-6 and J is TRBJ2-3; 11 nucleotides align to TRBD2. The V gene end was trimmed by 0 bases and the J gene end by 2 bases; junction bases not matched to a gene: 2. Germline values: CDR1 SGHDT, CDR2 YYEEEE. This CDR3 has 16 residues. In nucleotides, the CDR3 is TGTGCCAGCAGCTTGGGACTAGCGGGGTCCACAGATACGCAGTATTTT. It yields the protein CASSLGLAGSTDTQYF. The variable domain in full, completed from reference TRBV5-6 and TRBJ2-3, reads DAGVTQSPTHLIKTRGQQVTLRCSPKSGHDTVSWYQQALGQGPQFIFQYYEEEERQRGNFPDRFSGHQFPNYSSELNVNALLLGDSALYLCASSLGLAGSTDTQYFGPGTRLTVL.

The chain links TRBV4-1 to TRBJ2-2; the match to TRBD2 covers 10 bases. The J segment lost 3 bases and the V segment lost 1 base, leaving 11 bases of the junction unmatched. The CDR3 covers 19 residues. Germline CDR1 is MGHRA and CDR2 is YSYEKL. Here the CDR3 DNA reads TGCGCCAGCAGCCAAGTTAGTCCCTTAGCGGGAGGTTACACCGGGGAGCTGTTTTTT. Protein sequence: CASSQVSPLAGGYTGELFF.

This sequence joins TRBV19 and TRBJ1-1; D ambiguous. Trimming took off 3 bases at V and 5 bases at J, with 10 bases between the two ends. Germline lookup yields CDR1 LNHDA and CDR2 SQIVND (reference sequence). CDR3 size: 13 residues. In nucleotides, the CDR3 is TGTGCCAGTAGTATGGCACAAGTTACTGAAGCTTTCTTT. It encodes CASSMAQVTEAFF.

The rearrangement links TRBV2 to TRBJ2-1; 10 bases align to TRBD2. V shed 10 bases and J 7 bases; nucleotides not matched to a gene: 10. CDR3 length: 14 residues. Germline values: CDR1 SNHLY, CDR2 FYNNEI. The CDR3 coding sequence is TGTGCCACCACGTCTAGCGGGAGAAGAAATGAGCAGTTCTTC. This sequence encodes CATTSSGRRNEQFF.

The CDR3 DNA reads as TGTGCCAGCAGCTCCCTGACAGGGTTGGTAGGAGAGACCCAGTACTTC. It is translated as CASSSLTGLVGETQYF. The chain is built from TRBV11-2 and TRBJ2-5, with 7 positions matching TRBD1. The germline CDR1 and CDR2 sequences are SGHAT and FQNNGV. The ends lost 4 bases at V and 4 bases at J; junction bases unmatched: 12. The length of the CDR3 is 16 residues. The full variable domain, completed using reference TRBV11-2 and TRBJ2-5, is EAGVAQSPRYKIIEKRQSVAFWCNPISGHATLYWYQQILGQGPKLLIQFQNNGVVDDSQLPKDRFSAERLKGVDSTLKIQPAKLEDSAVYLCASSSLTGLVGETQYFGPGTRLLVL.

The chain has TRBV7-3 and TRBJ2-2; D possibly corresponds to TRBD1 (5 bases). Germline values: CDR1 SGHTA, CDR2 FQGTGA. The length of the CDR3 is 13 residues. With 5 bases removed from V and 5 bases from J, the gap between germline ends came to 9 bases. The CDR3 sequence: CASSRAGTGELFF. Here the CDR3 DNA reads TGTGCCAGCAGCCGTGCAGGGACCGGGGAGCTGTTTTTT.

This clone was picked up one time. CDR3 residues: CASRRDRGEQYF. The DNA of the CDR3 is TGTGCCAGCAGGAGAGACAGGGGAGAGCAGTACTTC. V gene TRBV28 combines with J gene TRBJ2-7, with 8 nucleotides matching TRBD1. The CDR3 loop spans 12 amino acids. Germline CDR1 and CDR2: MDHEN and SYDVKM. V lost 6 bases and J lost 7; bases outside the gene matches: 5.

This clone was picked up a small number of times. The chain employs TRBV27 and TRBJ1-2; TRBD1 aligns across 9 bases. Losses at the gene ends were 5 bases for V and 7 bases for J; bases not matched to a gene: 11. The germline gives CDR1 MNHEY, CDR2 SMNVEV (reference sequence). The CDR3 extends over 15 amino acids. As DNA, the CDR3 is TGTGCCAGCAGTCTTTACGGGACAGGGCTATCTGGCTACACCTTC. Protein product: CASSLYGTGLSGYTF.